What follows is one T cell receptor (beta chain) and its context. The data stem from a study of blood T cell repertoires in COVID-19. Study summary: Researchers got acute and convalescent COVID-19 samples from the United States, Italy and Spain. T cells, B-cell-depleted T cells, or PBMCs supplied cDNA or gDNA.

The CDR3 runs 14 residues. Trimming took 6 bases from V and 4 from J; bases not matched to a gene: 5. CDR1 and CDR2 (germline): MNHEY, SVGAGI. In the original analysis: Estimates of nucleated cell counts were drawn from the amplification of reference gene primers. Measured with immunoSEQ multiplex PCR; TCRdb has only the in-frame clones, and not every one. The V and J calls and clone size are taken from that table; D and trimming were inferred from the DNA. The sample records over 110,000 clones, about 91% being singletons. The rearrangement links TRBV6-5 to TRBJ1-5; 8 bases agree with TRBD1. This receptor was identified in a human donor in a cohort sampled during active COVID-19. Material: peripheral blood. The CDR3 region is CASRGGQDNQPQHF. CDR3 coding DNA: TGTGCCAGCAGGGGGGGACAGGATAATCAGCCCCAGCATTTT.